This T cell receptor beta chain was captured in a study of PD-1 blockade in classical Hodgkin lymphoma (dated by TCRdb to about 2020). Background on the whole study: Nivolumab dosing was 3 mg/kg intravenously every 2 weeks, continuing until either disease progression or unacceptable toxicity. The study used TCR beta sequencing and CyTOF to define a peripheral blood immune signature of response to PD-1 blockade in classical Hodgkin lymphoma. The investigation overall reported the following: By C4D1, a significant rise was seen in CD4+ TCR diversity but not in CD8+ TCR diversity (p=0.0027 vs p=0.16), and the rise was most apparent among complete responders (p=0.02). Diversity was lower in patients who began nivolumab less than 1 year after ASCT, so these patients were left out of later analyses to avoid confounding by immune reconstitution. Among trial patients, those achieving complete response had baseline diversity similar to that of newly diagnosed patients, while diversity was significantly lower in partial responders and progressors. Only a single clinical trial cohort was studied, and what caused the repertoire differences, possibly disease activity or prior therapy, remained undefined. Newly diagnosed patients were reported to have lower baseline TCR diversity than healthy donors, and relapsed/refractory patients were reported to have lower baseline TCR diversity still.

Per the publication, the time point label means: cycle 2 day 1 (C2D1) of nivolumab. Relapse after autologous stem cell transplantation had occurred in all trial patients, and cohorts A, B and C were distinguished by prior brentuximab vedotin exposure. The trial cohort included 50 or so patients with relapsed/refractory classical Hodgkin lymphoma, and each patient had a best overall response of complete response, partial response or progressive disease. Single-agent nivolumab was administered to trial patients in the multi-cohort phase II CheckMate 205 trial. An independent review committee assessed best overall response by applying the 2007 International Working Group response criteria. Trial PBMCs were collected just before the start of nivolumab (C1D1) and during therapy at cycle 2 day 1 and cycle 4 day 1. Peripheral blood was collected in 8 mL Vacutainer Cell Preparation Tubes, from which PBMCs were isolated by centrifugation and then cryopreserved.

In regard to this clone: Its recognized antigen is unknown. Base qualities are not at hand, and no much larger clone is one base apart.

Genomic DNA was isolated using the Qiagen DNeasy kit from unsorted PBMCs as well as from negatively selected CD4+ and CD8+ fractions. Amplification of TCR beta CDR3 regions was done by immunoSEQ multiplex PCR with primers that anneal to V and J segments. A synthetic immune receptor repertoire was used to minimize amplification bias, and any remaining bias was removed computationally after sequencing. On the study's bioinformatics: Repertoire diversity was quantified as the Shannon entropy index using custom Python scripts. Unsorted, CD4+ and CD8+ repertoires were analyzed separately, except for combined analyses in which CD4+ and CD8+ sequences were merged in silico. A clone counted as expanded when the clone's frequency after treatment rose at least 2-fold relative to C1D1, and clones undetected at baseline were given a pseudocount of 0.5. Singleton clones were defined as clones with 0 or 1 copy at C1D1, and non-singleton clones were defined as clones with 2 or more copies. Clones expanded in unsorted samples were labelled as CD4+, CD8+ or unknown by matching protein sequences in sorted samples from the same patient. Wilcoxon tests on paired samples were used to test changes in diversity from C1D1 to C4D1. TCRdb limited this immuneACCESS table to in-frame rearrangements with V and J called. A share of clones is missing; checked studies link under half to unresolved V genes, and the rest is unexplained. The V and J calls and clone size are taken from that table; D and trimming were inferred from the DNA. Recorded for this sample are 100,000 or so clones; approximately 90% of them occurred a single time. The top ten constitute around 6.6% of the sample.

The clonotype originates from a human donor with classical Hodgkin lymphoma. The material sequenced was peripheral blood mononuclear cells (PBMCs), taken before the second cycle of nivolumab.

The DNA sequence follows: TGTGCCAGCAGTGTAGTGGCAGGGGAAAAACTGTTTTTT. Translated, this gives CASSVVAGEKLFF. The rearrangement joined TRBV2 to TRBJ1-4; the D gene is perhaps TRBD1, from 5 matching bases. The CDR3 runs 13 amino acids, cysteine and phenylalanine included. Solely the CDR3 DNA is kept, with 39 bases framed from the first base. A distance of 11 bases separates the germline ends of V and J, which lose 4 bases and 8 bases respectively. The germline V gene yields SNHLY for CDR1 and FYNNEI for CDR2.